The next 10 T cell receptor beta chains were all read from a single sample in a study of OX40 agonist ivuxolimab in advanced cancers. The repertoire was sequenced with immunoSEQ multiplex PCR; TCRdb's copy has only in-frame clones and lacks some. The sample holds over 45,000 clones, less than 85% seen once. Source: CD4+ or CD8+ T cells sorted from blood, taken in a trial of the OX40 agonist ivuxolimab. The source of these receptors is an adult with an advanced solid tumor such as melanoma, head and neck, liver or kidney cancer.

V usage is TRBV27 and J usage is TRBJ2-1; TRBD2 might be the D (5 bases). CDR1 MNHEY and CDR2 SMNVEV come from the germline V gene (reference sequence). Between the trimmed V and J ends, which lost 6 bases and 6 bases, there was a span of 9 bases. The CDR3 consists of 12 residues. The CDR3 region is CASRPRGNEQFF. In nucleotides, the CDR3 is TGTGCCAGCAGACCCCGGGGCAATGAGCAGTTCTTC.

This chain connects TRBV4-1 to TRBJ2-3; TRBD2 aligns across 7 bases. This CDR3 has 16 amino acids. Trimming took 1 base from V and 6 from J; bases not matched to a gene: 10. The germline gives CDR1 MGHRA, CDR2 YSYEKL. The CDR3 DNA follows: TGCGCCAGCAGCCAAGTCTCCGGGACTACTGGGGATACGCAGTATTTT. Encoded protein: CASSQVSGTTGDTQYF.

This chain joins TRBV30 and TRBJ2-7, with TRBD1 matching 8 bases. The V gene end was trimmed by 2 bases and the J gene end by 7 bases; junction bases not matched to a gene: 4. Germline V CDR1 and CDR2: GTSNPN, SVGIG (reference sequence). The CDR3 has 12 amino acids. CDR3 in amino acids: CAWSPTGDEQYF. Written as DNA, the CDR3 is TGTGCCTGGAGTCCGACAGGGGATGAGCAGTACTTC.

V is TRBV18 and J is TRBJ2-4; no definite D call. The germline gives CDR1 KGHSH, CDR2 LQKENI. The CDR3 spans 15 residues. Trimming removed 0 bases from V and 1 base from J, with 7 bases in between. CDR3 DNA: TGTGCCAGCTCACCACCTGGGCGGGCCAAAAACATTCAGTACTTC. Its protein product is CASSPPGRAKNIQYF.

The chain uses TRBV12-5 and TRBJ2-5, with TRBD2 as a possible D gene (6 bases). Germline assignment: CDR1 LGHNT and CDR2 FRNRAP. The CDR3 totals 15 residues. The V gene lost 1 base and the J gene lost 0 bases, with 9 bases spanning the gap. CDR3 nucleotides: TGTGCTAGTGGTTTGGGCGGGACTTACCAAGAGACCCAGTACTTC. It specifies CASGLGGTYQETQYF.

This clone was detected only a few times. This rearrangement joins TRBV5-1 to TRBJ2-5; D call uncertain. Trimming stripped 4 bases from V and 2 bases from J, with 6 bases between. Germline CDR1 is SGHRS and CDR2 is YFSETQ. This CDR3 region has 12 residues. This chain's CDR3 is CASSEQQETQYF. In DNA form, the CDR3 reads TGCGCCAGCAGCGAACAACAAGAGACCCAGTACTTC.

The chain recombines TRBV27 with TRBJ2-3, with D perhaps assigned TRBD1 or TRBD2 (5 bases each). Germline CDR1 MNHEY, CDR2 SMNVEV (reference sequence). The length of the CDR3 is 15 residues. Trimming shortened V by 3 bases and J by 0 bases, and 10 bases separated the two germline ends. CDR3: CASSLGESSTDTQYF. The CDR3 DNA follows: TGTGCCAGCAGTTTGGGGGAATCTAGCACAGATACGCAGTATTTT.

The chain combines TRBV5-4 with TRBJ2-7, with D tentatively TRBD1 or TRBD2 (6 bases each). The germline V and J ends were trimmed by 3 bases and 0 bases, with 16 bases remaining between them. CDR1 and CDR2 (germline): SGHNT, YYREEE (reference sequence). The CDR3 contains 16 residues. The CDR3 DNA follows: TGTGCCAGCAGCTCAGCTCGGAGGGGGGCCTCCTACGAGCAGTACTTC. Amino acid sequence: CASSSARRGASYEQYF. Combining the CDR3 with reference TRBV5-4 and TRBJ2-7 gives the whole variable domain ETGVTQSPTHLIKTRGQQVTLRCSSQSGHNTVSWYQQALGQGPQFIFQYYREEENGRGNFPPRFSGLQFPNYSSELNVNALELDDSALYLCASSSARRGASYEQYFGPGTRLTVT.

V and J are TRBV6-5 and TRBJ2-2; 9 bases match TRBD2. CDR1 MNHEY and CDR2 SVGAGI come from the germline V gene. The length of the CDR3 is 15 residues. J gave up 5 bases and V 6 bases, and 7 bases lay outside the gene matches. CDR3 nucleotides: TGTGCCAGCAGCCTTAGCGGGAGTGGTACCGGGGAGCTGTTTTTT. Translating gives CASSLSGSGTGELFF.

V is TRBV27 and J is TRBJ1-5, with a tentative D call TRBD1 (6 bases). The ends were cut back, 8 bases at V and 7 bases at J, with 15 bases in the middle. CDR3 length equals 13 residues. Germline CDR1 is MNHEY and CDR2 is SMNVEV (reference sequence). This chain's CDR3 is CASSYREGQPQHF. For the CDR3, the DNA is TGTGCCAGCTCCTACAGGGAGGGCCAGCCCCAGCATTTT.